Presented here are 17 T cell receptor beta chains from one specimen sequenced in a study of blood T cell repertoires in COVID-19. The method was immunoSEQ multiplex PCR; TCRdb's version includes in-frame clones alone and lacks a portion of them. The data show approximately 170,000 clones, about 85% seen once. Sequenced material: peripheral blood. These receptors originate from a man older than 75 with COVID-19, enrolled during active disease.

The chain recombines TRBV18 with TRBJ2-2; tentative D call: TRBD1 (6 bases). The CDR3 runs to 16 residues. Germline-derived CDR1 and CDR2 are KGHSH and LQKENI. V was cut by 1 base and J by 1 base, with 10 bases left in between. The CDR3 region has the DNA TGTGCCAGCTCACCACAACAGGGCGGGAACACCGGGGAGCTGTTTTTT. Protein sequence: CASSPQQGGNTGELFF.

J is TRBJ1-3 and V is TRBV3-1 (or the pseudogene TRBV3-2); no definite D call. The V end lost 4 bases, the J end lost 5 bases, and 9 bases lay between the germline ends. The CDR3 consists of 13 residues. Germline loops: CDR1 LGHDT, CDR2 YNNKEL (reference sequence). The CDR3: CASSLPGRNTIYF. CDR3 in DNA: TGTGCCAGCAGCCTTCCTGGCAGAAACACCATATATTTT.

This sequence joins TRBV7-2 and TRBJ1-1, with D hard to call. The CDR3 contains 13 residues. CDR1 is SGHTA and CDR2 is FQGNSA in the germline V gene. Trimming took 1 base from V and 5 from J, leaving 8 bases between them. CDR3 region: CASSLEERTEAFF. In DNA, the CDR3 is TGTGCCAGCAGCTTAGAAGAGAGAACTGAAGCTTTCTTT. The full variable domain, completed using reference TRBV7-2 and TRBJ1-1, is GAGVSQSPSNKVTEKGKDVELRCDPISGHTALYWYRQSLGQGLEFLIYFQGNSAPDKSGLPSDRFSAERTGGSVSTLTIQRTQQEDSAVYLCASSLEERTEAFFGQGTRLTVV.

The V and J genes are TRBV18 and TRBJ2-7; 7 nucleotides line up with TRBD1. The CDR3 totals 14 residues. V dropped 5 bases and J dropped 6; count of bases not matched to a gene: 10. Per the germline V gene, CDR1 is KGHSH and CDR2 is LQKENI. In DNA, the CDR3 is TGTGCCAGCTCAACGCGAGACAGGGTTGGCGAGCAGTACTTC. Translating it yields CASSTRDRVGEQYF.

J is TRBJ2-7 and V is TRBV11-2; tentatively, D is TRBD1 (6 bases). Germline V lookup: CDR1 SGHAT, CDR2 FQNNGV. The length of the CDR3 is 15 residues. Trimming cost V 4 bases and J 2 bases, with 15 bases left between them. This chain's CDR3 is CASSSRHRDTYEQYF. Written as DNA, the CDR3 is TGTGCCAGCAGCTCAAGGCACAGGGACACCTACGAGCAGTACTTC. Filled out from reference TRBV11-2 and TRBJ2-7, the complete variable domain reads EAGVAQSPRYKIIEKRQSVAFWCNPISGHATLYWYQQILGQGPKLLIQFQNNGVVDDSQLPKDRFSAERLKGVDSTLKIQPAKLEDSAVYLCASSSRHRDTYEQYFGPGTRLTVT.

This sequence joins TRBV12-3 or TRBV12-4 and TRBJ1-2; unclear D gene. Trimming stripped 2 bases from V and 7 bases from J, with 8 bases between. CDR3 length equals 12 residues. CDR3 sequence: CASSLWRAGYTF. CDR3 DNA sequence: TGTGCCAGCAGTTTATGGAGGGCTGGCTACACCTTC.

The rearrangement joins TRBV18 to TRBJ2-1; 7 bases align to TRBD2. Germline trimming cut 3 bases from V and 0 bases from J; bases unmatched to any gene: 5. From germline, CDR1 is KGHSH and CDR2 LQKENI. CDR3 length equals 16 residues. The CDR3 DNA follows: TGTGCCAGCTCACCGACTAGCCCGAACTCCTACAATGAGCAGTTCTTC. It is translated as CASSPTSPNSYNEQFF.

This clone has a single count. This rearrangement joins TRBV3-1 (or the pseudogene TRBV3-2) to TRBJ2-5; 9 bases are shared with TRBD1. Germline CDR1 and CDR2: LGHDT and YNNKEL (reference sequence). There are 15 residues in the CDR3. V was pared by 4 bases and J by 5 bases, with 8 bases of the junction left unmatched. CDR3 sequence (DNA): TGTGCCAGCAGCCGAGGGACAGGGCCCCGGGAGACCCAGTACTTC. It specifies CASSRGTGPRETQYF.

J is TRBJ1-6 and V is TRBV6-6; possible D gene TRBD1, 5 bases. Germline CDR1 reads MNHNY; CDR2 reads SVGAGI (reference sequence). This CDR3 contains 13 residues. V was pared by 6 bases and J by 9 bases, with 12 bases between. Here the CDR3 DNA reads TGTGCCAGCAGCCCCGGACACCTTTCACCCCTCCACTTT. Protein sequence: CASSPGHLSPLHF.

The rearrangement joins TRBV11-3 to TRBJ2-5; perhaps TRBD1 as D (6 bases). V was clipped by 1 base and J by 7 bases, with 13 bases between them. This CDR3 is built from 14 residues. Germline V gene sequence: CDR1 SGHNT, CDR2 YENEEA. The CDR3 DNA follows: TGTGCCAGCAGCTTAGCAGGGGTTTTGGCGACCCAGTACTTC. Translated, it gives CASSLAGVLATQYF.

The genes are TRBV6-2 or TRBV6-3 and TRBJ2-3, with TRBD2 matching 7 bases. V lost 2 bases, J lost 4 bases, and 9 bases stayed unmatched. The CDR3 spans 16 residues. From germline, CDR1 is MNHEY and CDR2 SVGEGT. The CDR3 protein is CASSYPRSGGPDTQYF. CDR3 coding DNA: TGTGCCAGCAGTTACCCCCGGTCGGGAGGCCCAGATACGCAGTATTTT.

The DNA for the CDR3 is TGTGCCAGCAGCCCCCTTGTCGGGAAGCCGAATGAAAAACTGTTTTTT. Translating it yields CASSPLVGKPNEKLFF. The rearrangement links TRBV11-2 to TRBJ1-4; D is unresolved. The CDR3 loop spans 16 amino acids. Germline V gene sequence: CDR1 SGHAT, CDR2 FQNNGV. Trimming pared 5 bases from V and 5 bases from J, leaving 18 bases between. Full variable domain (rest looked up from reference TRBV11-2 and TRBJ1-4): EAGVAQSPRYKIIEKRQSVAFWCNPISGHATLYWYQQILGQGPKLLIQFQNNGVVDDSQLPKDRFSAERLKGVDSTLKIQPAKLEDSAVYLCASSPLVGKPNEKLFFGSGTQLSVL.

This clone was observed a few times. The chain links TRBV21-1 to TRBJ1-4. TRBV21-1 is a pseudogene segment. CDR3 length: 13 amino acids. The CDR3 is CASSPTPNEKLFF. CDR3 sequence (DNA): TGTGCCAGCAGCCCTACGCCGAATGAAAAACTGTTTTTT.

V and J are TRBV5-1 and TRBJ1-3; 7 bases map to TRBD1. After removal of 3 bases from V and 4 bases from J, the junction contained 1 base not matched to a gene. The germline V gene encodes CDR1 SGHRS and CDR2 YFSETQ. The CDR3 length is 13 residues. CDR3: CASSSGQGNTIYF. CDR3 nucleotides: TGCGCCAGCAGCTCGGGACAGGGAAACACCATATATTTT.

This clone has only one observation. V is TRBV18 and J is TRBJ2-2; possibly TRBD2 for D (6 bases). Germline V CDR1 and CDR2: KGHSH, LQKENI. This CDR3 has 15 residues. V was cut by 1 base and J by 5 bases, with 11 bases left in between. The CDR3 spells CASSPRGGRTGELFF. The CDR3 nucleotides read TGTGCCAGCTCACCACGGGGAGGCAGGACCGGGGAGCTGTTTTTT. Drawing the rest from reference TRBV18 and TRBJ2-2, the complete variable domain is NAGVMQNPRHLVRRRGQEARLRCSPMKGHSHVYWYRQLPEEGLKFMVYLQKENIIDESGMPKERFSAEFPKEGPSILRIQQVVRGDSAAYFCASSPRGGRTGELFFGEGSRLTVL.

The genes are TRBV4-2 and TRBJ1-1, with 7 positions matching TRBD1. The length of the CDR3 is 15 residues. Per the germline V gene, CDR1 is LGHNA and CDR2 is YNFKEQ. Losses at the gene ends were 4 bases for V and 4 bases for J; bases not matched to a gene: 9. CDR3 nucleotides: TGTGCCAGCAGCCTTTTTTTTCAGGGGGGCACTGAAGCTTTCTTT. Translating gives CASSLFFQGGTEAFF.

This chain uses TRBV5-1 with TRBJ2-3; TRBD1 matches 11 bases. CDR3 length: 16 residues. Germline loops: CDR1 SGHRS, CDR2 YFSETQ. The trim removed 4 bases at V and 2 bases at J, leaving 6 bases unmatched. The CDR3 nucleotides read TGCGCCAGCAGCCCTGGACAGGGGGCGTCCACAGATACGCAGTATTTT. Encoded protein: CASSPGQGASTDTQYF. Full variable domain (remainder filled in from reference TRBV5-1 and TRBJ2-3): KAGVTQTPRYLIKTRGQQVTLSCSPISGHRSVSWYQQTPGQGLQFLFEYFSETQRNKGNFPGRFSGRQFSNSRSEMNVSTLELGDSALYLCASSPGQGASTDTQYFGPGTRLTVL.